This is a list of T cell receptor beta chains from one sample in a study of shared clonotypes between healthy human individuals. Assay used: immunoSEQ multiplex PCR; TCRdb lists only in-frame clones, some missing. This sample has roughly 1.5 million clones, with 95% to 99% found just once. Sequencing was carried out using naive CD4+ T cells sorted from blood. These receptors originate from a man in his thirties or forties in good health. CDR3s include the opening cysteine and the closing phenylalanine or tryptophan. The order of the fields is J gene, V gene, clone size, D gene, CDR3 DNA, CDR3 protein. The D gene is left open where the match is weak. Only some rows state a clone size, as once, few, many or a class for expanded clones.

>TRBJ2-1|TRBV7-6|-|TRBD2
TGTGCCAGCAGCTTAGCAATTAGCGGGAGTGATTACAATGAGCAGTTCTTC
CASSLAISGSDYNEQFF
>TRBJ1-2|TRBV19|once|TRBD1
TGTGCCAGTACCCTCCTCCGGGACAGGGGACTTGGATCATCCTATGGCTACACCTTC
CASTLLRDRGLGSSYGYTF
>TRBJ2-4|TRBV7-9|-|TRBD1
TGTGCCAGCAGCTTAGTCCCGGGACAGCTAGCCAAAAACATTCAGTACTTC
CASSLVPGQLAKNIQYF
>TRBJ1-3|TRBV9|-|-
TGTGCCAGCAGCCCCCTACCAGGGCAGAACTCTGGAAACACCATATATTTT
CASSPLPGQNSGNTIYF
>TRBJ1-4|TRBV7-8|-|TRBD1
TGTGCCAGCAGCCTGGGACAGTTCGGACCAACTAATGAAAAACTGTTTTTT
CASSLGQFGPTNEKLFF
>TRBJ2-1|TRBV7-2|-|TRBD2
TGTGCCAGCAGCCTAGGTTCCGGGACTACGACCTACAATGAGCAGTTCTTC
CASSLGSGTTTYNEQFF
>TRBJ2-7|TRBV14|-|TRBD2
TGTGCCAGCAGCCAAGGGAGGTGGGGGGGTCTCCCCTACGAGCAGTACTTC
CASSQGRWGGLPYEQYF
>TRBJ2-7|TRBV5-5|-|-
TGTGCCAGCAGCCGGGCGGGACAATACGAGCAGTACTTC
CASSRAGQYEQYF
>TRBJ1-5|TRBV30|-|TRBD1
TGTGCCTGGAGTGTACGGACAGGGGGCAATCAGCCCCAGCATTTT
CAWSVRTGGNQPQHF
>TRBJ2-3|TRBV6-1|-|-
TGTGCCAGCAGTGCCCTGACAGACGCTAGCACAGATACGCAGTATTTT
CASSALTDASTDTQYF
>TRBJ2-7|TRBV4-1|-|TRBD2
TGCGCCAGCAGCCAAGTAGGCGCGGGAGTCTCCTACGAGCAGTACTTC
CASSQVGAGVSYEQYF
>TRBJ2-7|TRBV5-8|-|-
TGTGCCAGCAGCTTGTCAAACGGGAGACTCATCGGCTTC
CASSLSNGRLIGF
>TRBJ2-1|TRBV30|-|-
TGTGCCTGGGGGACGCAGCAGCGCAATGAGCAGTTCTTC
CAWGTQQRNEQFF
>TRBJ2-2|TRBV10-2|once|-
TGCGCCAGCAGAGAATTGTACTCCGGGGAGCTGTTTTTT
CASRELYSGELFF
>TRBJ2-7|TRBV29-1|-|TRBD1
TGCAGCGTGGACCAGGGACAGGGAGCCTACGAGCAGTACTTC
CSVDQGQGAYEQYF
>TRBJ2-3|TRBV18|-|-
TGTGCCAGCTCACCACCGGGACTGGGAGAAGATACGCAGTATTTT
CASSPPGLGEDTQYF
>TRBJ1-5|TRBV6-6|-|-
TGTGCGTCGCGGGGTGGCAATCAGCCCCAGCATTTT
CASRGGNQPQHF
>TRBJ2-6|TRBV9|-|-
TGTGCCAGCAGCGTAGGCAGGTCCGGGGCCAACGTCCTGACTTTC
CASSVGRSGANVLTF
>TRBJ1-4|TRBV6-1|-|TRBD1
TGTGCCAGCAGTGCAACCGGACAGGGGGTTAATGAAAAACTGTTTTTT
CASSATGQGVNEKLFF
>TRBJ2-3|TRBV19|-|-
TGTGCCAGTAGTATCCCGAACGGGAAAAGCACAGATACGCAGTATTTT
CASSIPNGKSTDTQYF
>TRBJ1-3|TRBV6-1|-|-
TGTGCCAGCAGTCCGACAGGAAACTCTGGAAACACCATATATTTT
CASSPTGNSGNTIYF
>TRBJ2-7|TRBV4-2|-|-
TGTGCCAGCAGCCAAGGGGCGGAGGGCTACGAGCAGTACTTC
CASSQGAEGYEQYF
>TRBJ1-2|TRBV4-1|-|-
TGCGCCAGCAGCCAAGATGATAGGGGCTACACCTTC
CASSQDDRGYTF
>TRBJ1-1|TRBV28|-|-
TGTGCCAGCCGTGGGGAGACTGAAGCTTTCTTT
CASRGETEAFF
>TRBJ2-2|TRBV4-1|-|-
TGCGCCAGCAGATGGGAGGAAAACACCGGGGAGCTGTTTTTT
CASRWEENTGELFF
>TRBJ1-1|TRBV5-1|-|-
TGCGCCAGCAGCTTGGGTCAGGGGCTGGTGGGGGAAGCTTTCTTT
CASSLGQGLVGEAFF
>TRBJ2-2|TRBV4-1|-|-
TGCGCCAGCAGCCACGAGAGGAGCGCAAACACCGGGGAGCTGTTTTTT
CASSHERSANTGELFF
>TRBJ2-7|TRBV29-1|-|-
TGCAGCGCTTCAGCTGAGACACTGGGGGCGCAGTACTTC
CSASAETLGAQYF
>TRBJ1-1|TRBV10-2|-|-
TGCGCCAGCAGTGAGTTTTGGAACACTGAAGCTTTCTTT
CASSEFWNTEAFF
>TRBJ2-3|TRBV5-4|-|-
TGTGCCAGCAGCAAATTAGGGGGGGACACGAGCACAGATACGCAGTATTTT
CASSKLGGDTSTDTQYF
>TRBJ2-2|TRBV5-1|-|-
TGCGCCAGCAGATTAGCACCCGGGGAGCTGTTTTTT
CASRLAPGELFF
>TRBJ2-1|TRBV18|-|-
TGTGCCAGCTCACCAGGGGGGAGCTCCTACAATGAGCAGTTCTTC
CASSPGGSSYNEQFF
>TRBJ2-3|TRBV5-8|-|-
TGTGCCAGCAGCTTCCAAACGGGAGCCTTCACAGATACGCAGTATTTT
CASSFQTGAFTDTQYF
>TRBJ2-2|TRBV14|-|-
TGTGCCAGCAGACAAAACGGGGAGCTGTTTTTT
CASRQNGELFF
>TRBJ1-1|TRBV7-2|-|-
TGTGCCAGCAGCTCGAGGGGGGTAAGGAACACTGAAGCTTTCTTT
CASSSRGVRNTEAFF
>TRBJ2-6|TRBV18|-|TRBD1
TGTGCCAGCTCACCAATATCCGGGACAGGGGGGACCTCTGGGGCCAACGTCCTGACTTTC
CASSPISGTGGTSGANVLTF
>TRBJ2-7|TRBV29-1|-|TRBD2
TGCAGCGTTGGTGCTGATGGCCGCGGGAGCAACGAGCAGTACTTC
CSVGADGRGSNEQYF
>TRBJ2-5|TRBV5-1|-|-
TGCGCCAGCAGTCGTCTGGCGGGGACACAAGAGACCCAGTACTTC
CASSRLAGTQETQYF
>TRBJ2-2|TRBV9|-|TRBD2
TGTGCCAGCAGCGCCCACCCGGGACTAGCGGGAGGGTGGACCGGGGAGCTGTTTTTT
CASSAHPGLAGGWTGELFF
>TRBJ2-7|TRBV4-1|-|-
TGCGCCAGCAGCCAAGGACCGGCCAACTTTGGGACCACCTACGAGCAGTACTTC
CASSQGPANFGTTYEQYF
>TRBJ1-1|TRBV2|once|-
TGTGCCAGCAGTGTCGAGTTGAACACTGAAGCTTTCTTT
CASSVELNTEAFF
>TRBJ2-5|TRBV30|-|-
TGTGCCTGGAGCACGGGAGAAGGGAGTAAGACCCAGTACTTC
CAWSTGEGSKTQYF
>TRBJ2-1|TRBV20-1|-|TRBD2
TGCCTCGGGACTAGCGGGAATGAGCAGTTCTTC
CLGTSGNEQFF
>TRBJ2-1|TRBV29-1|-|TRBD2
TGCAGCGTTGAAGGGCTAGCGGGAGATGAGCAGTTCTTC
CSVEGLAGDEQFF
>TRBJ2-3|TRBV6-4|-|-
TGTGCCAGCAGCCTGGAACCGGGACTCGGGTCAGATACGCAGTATTTT
CASSLEPGLGSDTQYF
>TRBJ1-1|TRBV5-1|-|-
TGCGCCAGCAGCTTGGAGGCAGGGGACATAGGCACTGAAGCTTTCTTT
CASSLEAGDIGTEAFF
>TRBJ1-1|TRBV6-5|once|-
TGTGCCAGCAGTTACGATCCGACCTTGGGCACTGAAGCTTTCTTT
CASSYDPTLGTEAFF